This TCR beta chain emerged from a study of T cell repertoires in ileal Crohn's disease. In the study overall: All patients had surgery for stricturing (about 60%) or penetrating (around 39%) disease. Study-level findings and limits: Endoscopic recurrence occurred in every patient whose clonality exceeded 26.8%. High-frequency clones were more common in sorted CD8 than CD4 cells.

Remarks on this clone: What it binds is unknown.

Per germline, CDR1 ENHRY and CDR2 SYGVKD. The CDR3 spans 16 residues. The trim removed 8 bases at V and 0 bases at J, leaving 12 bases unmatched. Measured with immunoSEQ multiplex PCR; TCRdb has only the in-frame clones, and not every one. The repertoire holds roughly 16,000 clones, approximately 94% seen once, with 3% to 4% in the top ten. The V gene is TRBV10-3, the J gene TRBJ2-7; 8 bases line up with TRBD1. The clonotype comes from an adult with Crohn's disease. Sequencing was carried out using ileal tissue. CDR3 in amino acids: CAIADPGTGNSYEQYF. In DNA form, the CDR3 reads TGTGCCATCGCGGACCCCGGGACAGGTAACTCCTACGAGCAGTACTTC.